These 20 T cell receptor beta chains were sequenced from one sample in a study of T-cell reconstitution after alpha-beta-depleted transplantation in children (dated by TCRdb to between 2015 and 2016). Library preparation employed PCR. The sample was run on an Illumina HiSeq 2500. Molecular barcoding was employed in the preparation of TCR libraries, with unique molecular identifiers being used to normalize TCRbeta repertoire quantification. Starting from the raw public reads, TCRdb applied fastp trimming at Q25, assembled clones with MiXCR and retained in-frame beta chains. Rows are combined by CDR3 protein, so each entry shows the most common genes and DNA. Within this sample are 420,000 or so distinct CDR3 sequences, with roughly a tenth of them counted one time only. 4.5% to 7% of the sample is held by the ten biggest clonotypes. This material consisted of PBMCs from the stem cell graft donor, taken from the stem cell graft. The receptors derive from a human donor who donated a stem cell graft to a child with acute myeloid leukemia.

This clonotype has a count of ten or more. For the CDR3, the DNA is TGTGCCAGCAGTTTGGGGGGTTGGGGCACAGATACGCAGTATTTT. Its translation is CASSLGGWGTDTQYF. The gene calls are TRBV12-3 or TRBV12-4 and TRBJ2-3, with D tentatively TRBD2 (6 bases). Trimming removed 3 bases from V and 1 base from J, with 11 bases in between. This CDR3 has 15 residues.

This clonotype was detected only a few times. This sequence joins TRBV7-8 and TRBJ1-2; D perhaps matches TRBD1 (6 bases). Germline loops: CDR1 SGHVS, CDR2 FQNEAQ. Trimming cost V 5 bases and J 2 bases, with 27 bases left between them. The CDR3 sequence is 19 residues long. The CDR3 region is CASSPEWRDTRGLNYGYTF. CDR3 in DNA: TGTGCCAGCAGCCCCGAATGGAGGGACACCAGAGGATTAAACTATGGCTACACCTTC.

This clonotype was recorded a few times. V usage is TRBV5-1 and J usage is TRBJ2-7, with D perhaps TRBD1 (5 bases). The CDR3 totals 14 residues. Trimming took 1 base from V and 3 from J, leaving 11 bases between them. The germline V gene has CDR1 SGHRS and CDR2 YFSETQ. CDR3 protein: CASSLYAGNYEQYF. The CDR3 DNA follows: TGCGCCAGCAGCTTGTACGCAGGGAACTACGAGCAGTACTTC.

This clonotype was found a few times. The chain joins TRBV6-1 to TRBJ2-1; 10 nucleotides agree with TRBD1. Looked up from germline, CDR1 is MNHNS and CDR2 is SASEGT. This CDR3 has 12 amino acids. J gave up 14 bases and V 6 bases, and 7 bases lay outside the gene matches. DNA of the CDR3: TGTGCCAGCAGGGGGGCCGGGACAGGGGAGTTCTTC. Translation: CASRGAGTGEFF.

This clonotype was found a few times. This chain's CDR3 is CSARDTASGYNEQFF. The CDR3 bases are TGCAGTGCTAGAGATACGGCTAGCGGCTACAATGAGCAGTTCTTC. The chain has TRBV20-1 and TRBJ2-1; 7 nucleotides match TRBD2. The length of the CDR3 is 15 residues. The V gene end was trimmed by 0 bases and the J gene end by 3 bases; junction bases not matched to a gene: 5. CDR1 is DFQATT, CDR2 SNEGSKA, per germline (reference sequence).

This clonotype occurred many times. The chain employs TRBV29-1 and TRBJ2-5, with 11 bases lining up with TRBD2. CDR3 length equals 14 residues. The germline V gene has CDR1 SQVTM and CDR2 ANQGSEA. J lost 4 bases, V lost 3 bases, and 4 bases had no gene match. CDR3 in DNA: TGCAGCGTTGAGCTAGCGGGAGGTCCAGAGACCCAGTACTTC. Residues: CSVELAGGPETQYF.

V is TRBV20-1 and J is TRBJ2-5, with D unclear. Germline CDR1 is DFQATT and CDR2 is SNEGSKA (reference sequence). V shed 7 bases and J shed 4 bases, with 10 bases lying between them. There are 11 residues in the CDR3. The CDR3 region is CSGRVGETQYF. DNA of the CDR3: TGCAGTGGTAGGGTCGGAGAGACCCAGTACTTC.

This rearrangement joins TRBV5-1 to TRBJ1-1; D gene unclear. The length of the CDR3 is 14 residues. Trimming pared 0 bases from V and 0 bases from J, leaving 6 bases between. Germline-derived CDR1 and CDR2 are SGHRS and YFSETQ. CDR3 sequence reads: CASSLGEMNTEAFF. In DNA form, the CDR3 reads TGCGCCAGCAGCTTGGGGGAGATGAACACTGAAGCTTTCTTT.

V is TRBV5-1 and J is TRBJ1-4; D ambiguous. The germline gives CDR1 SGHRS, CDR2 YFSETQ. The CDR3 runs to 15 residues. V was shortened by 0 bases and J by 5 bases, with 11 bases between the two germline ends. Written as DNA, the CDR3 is TGCGCCAGCAGCTTGGAAGGCAGTATGAATGAAAAACTGTTTTTT. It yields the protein CASSLEGSMNEKLFF.

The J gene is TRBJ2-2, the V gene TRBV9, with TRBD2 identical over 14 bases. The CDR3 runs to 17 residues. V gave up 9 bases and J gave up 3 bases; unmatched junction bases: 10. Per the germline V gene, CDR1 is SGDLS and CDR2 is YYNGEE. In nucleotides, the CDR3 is TGTGCCAAAATGGGACTAGCGGGAGAATCGGACACCGGGGAGCTGTTTTTT. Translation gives CAKMGLAGESDTGELFF.

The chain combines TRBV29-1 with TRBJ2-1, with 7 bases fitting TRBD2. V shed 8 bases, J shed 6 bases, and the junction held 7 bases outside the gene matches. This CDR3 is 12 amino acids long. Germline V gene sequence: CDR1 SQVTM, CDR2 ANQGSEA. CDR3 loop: CSFVGGINEQFF. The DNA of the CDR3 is TGCAGCTTTGTCGGGGGGATCAATGAGCAGTTCTTC.

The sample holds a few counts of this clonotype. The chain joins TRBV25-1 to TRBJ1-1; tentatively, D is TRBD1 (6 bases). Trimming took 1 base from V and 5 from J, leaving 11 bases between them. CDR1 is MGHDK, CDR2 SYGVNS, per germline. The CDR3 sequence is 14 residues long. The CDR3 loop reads CASSELEGETEAFF. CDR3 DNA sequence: TGTGCCAGCAGTGAATTGGAGGGGGAAACTGAAGCTTTCTTT.

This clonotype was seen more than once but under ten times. DNA of the CDR3: TGCAGTGCGATCCATGGGACTAGCCGATTACGTGAGCAGTACTTC. Amino acids: CSAIHGTSRLREQYF. This chain joins TRBV20-1 and TRBJ2-7; 9 positions agree with TRBD2. CDR3 length: 15 amino acids. Germline V lookup: CDR1 DFQATT, CDR2 SNEGSKA (reference sequence). The ends lost 6 bases at V and 7 bases at J; junction bases unmatched: 16.

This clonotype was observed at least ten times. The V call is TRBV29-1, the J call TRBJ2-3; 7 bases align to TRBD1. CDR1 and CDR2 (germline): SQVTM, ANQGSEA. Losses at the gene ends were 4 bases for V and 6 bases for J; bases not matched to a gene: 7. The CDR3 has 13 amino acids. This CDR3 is CSVAATGLDTQYF. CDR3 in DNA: TGCAGCGTTGCCGCGACAGGGTTGGATACGCAGTATTTT.

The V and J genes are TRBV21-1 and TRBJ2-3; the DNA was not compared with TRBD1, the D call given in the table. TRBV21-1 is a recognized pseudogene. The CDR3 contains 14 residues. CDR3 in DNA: TGTGCCAGCAGCAAGCTCAGACAGTTCGCGCAGCAGTATTTT. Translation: CASSKLRQFAQQYF.

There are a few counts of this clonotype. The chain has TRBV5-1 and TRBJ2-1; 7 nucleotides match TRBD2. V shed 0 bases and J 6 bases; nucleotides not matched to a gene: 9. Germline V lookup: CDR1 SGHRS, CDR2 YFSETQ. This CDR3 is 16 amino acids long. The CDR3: CASSLGGTTESNEQFF. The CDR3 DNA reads TGCGCCAGCAGCTTGGGAGGGACTACCGAAAGCAATGAGCAGTTCTTC.

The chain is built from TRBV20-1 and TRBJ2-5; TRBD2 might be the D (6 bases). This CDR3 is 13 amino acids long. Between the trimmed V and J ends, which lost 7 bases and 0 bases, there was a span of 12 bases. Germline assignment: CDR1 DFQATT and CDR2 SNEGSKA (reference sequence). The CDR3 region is CSVGDSYQETQYF. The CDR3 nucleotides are TGCAGTGTTGGGGACTCGTACCAAGAGACCCAGTACTTC.

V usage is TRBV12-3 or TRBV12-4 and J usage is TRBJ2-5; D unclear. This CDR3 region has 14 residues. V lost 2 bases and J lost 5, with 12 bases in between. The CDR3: CASSLLEGYETQYF. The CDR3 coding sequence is TGTGCCAGCAGTTTACTCGAAGGGTACGAGACCCAGTACTTC.

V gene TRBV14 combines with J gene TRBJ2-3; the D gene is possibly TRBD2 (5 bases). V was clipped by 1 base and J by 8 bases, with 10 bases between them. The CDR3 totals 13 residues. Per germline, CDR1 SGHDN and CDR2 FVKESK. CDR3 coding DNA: TGTGCCAGCAGCCAAGCCCTTCGGGGTACGCAGTATTTT. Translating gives CASSQALRGTQYF.

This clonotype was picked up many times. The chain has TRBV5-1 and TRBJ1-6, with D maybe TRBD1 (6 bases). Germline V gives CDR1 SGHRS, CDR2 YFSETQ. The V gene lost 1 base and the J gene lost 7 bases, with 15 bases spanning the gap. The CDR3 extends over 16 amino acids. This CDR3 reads CASSLNAGAANSPLHF. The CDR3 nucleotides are TGCGCCAGCAGCTTGAATGCGGGGGCGGCCAATTCACCCCTCCACTTT.